The 16 T cell receptor beta chains in this list originate from one sample, sequenced in a study of vaccination effects on CD4 cells after COVID-19. Generated by immunoSEQ multiplex PCR, the TCRdb table keeps only in-frame clones and is missing some. The repertoire holds approximately 76,000 clones, with over 70% as singletons. With the ViraFEST assay, the study expanded antigen-specific CD4+ T cells using viral peptide pools, then sequenced them. After less than 11 days in culture, the CD4+ T cells were isolated. The vaccine recipients had no prior SARS-CoV-2 infection, with negative nucleocapsid antibodies. These receptors are not linked to any known antigen. Specimen: CD4+ T cells from PBMCs cultured with SARS-CoV-2 spike peptides, collected before COVID-19 vaccination. The origin of the receptors is a human donor who received a COVID-19 vaccine.

The V call is TRBV28, the J call TRBJ1-1, with 7 bases fitting TRBD1. CDR3 length: 15 amino acids. Germline CDR1 MDHEN, CDR2 SYDVKM. V lost 0 bases and J lost 2; bases outside the gene matches: 3. The CDR3 is CASSLWTGSNTEAFF. The CDR3 nucleotides read TGTGCCAGCAGTTTATGGACAGGGTCAAACACTGAAGCTTTCTTT.

This clone was detected once. The gene calls are TRBV24-1 and TRBJ1-2; 7 bases line up with TRBD1. V trimming: 6 bases; J trimming: 8 bases; junction bases outside the gene matches: 11. Germline-derived CDR1 and CDR2 are KGHDR and SFDVKD. The CDR3 contains 14 residues. For the CDR3, the DNA is TGTGCCACCAGTAACCCGGCAGGGGGGTACGGCTACACCTTC. It is translated as CATSNPAGGYGYTF.

The chain employs TRBV28 and TRBJ1-2; D uncertain. The V and J ends lost 5 bases and 7 bases respectively, with 17 bases between them. This CDR3 region has 14 residues. CDR1 and CDR2 (germline): MDHEN, SYDVKM. The CDR3: CASSIRQASGGYTF. CDR3 DNA sequence: TGTGCCAGCAGTATCCGGCAGGCGTCGGGTGGCTACACCTTC.

The chain employs TRBV6-5 and TRBJ1-3; a possible D gene is TRBD1 (5 bases). Germline CDR1 reads MNHEY; CDR2 reads SVGAGI. The CDR3 contains 12 residues. V lost 8 bases and J lost 4, with 9 bases in between. The chain's CDR3 is CASQGGGNTIYF. CDR3 DNA: TGTGCCAGCCAGGGAGGAGGAAACACCATATATTTT.

The rearrangement joins TRBV14 to TRBJ1-4; no reliable D call. The CDR3 covers 15 residues. V was shortened by 3 bases and J by 8 bases, with 16 bases between the two germline ends. The germline V gene encodes CDR1 SGHDN and CDR2 FVKESK. This CDR3 reads CASSHTVSPMEKLFF. The CDR3 DNA reads TGTGCCAGCAGCCATACAGTGTCCCCCATGGAAAAACTGTTTTTT.

This sequence joins TRBV25-1 and TRBJ2-2, with D possibly being TRBD2 (5 bases). Germline CDR1 reads MGHDK; CDR2 reads SYGVNS. This CDR3 region has 16 residues. V was shortened by 3 bases and J by 6 bases, with 17 bases between the two germline ends. CDR3 nucleotide sequence: TGTGCCAGCAGTGATGACTACTCTTTGTTTGCCGGGGAGCTGTTTTTT. This gives the protein CASSDDYSLFAGELFF.

The chain employs TRBV9 and TRBJ2-1; 9 bases line up with TRBD2. V was pared by 3 bases and J by 0 bases, with 10 bases of the junction left unmatched. This CDR3 contains 18 residues. CDR1 and CDR2 from the germline V gene are SGDLS and YYNGEE. The CDR3 bases are TGTGCCAGCAGCGCCTCCCTTAGCGGGGGAAGCTCCTACAATGAGCAGTTCTTC. As protein: CASSASLSGGSSYNEQFF.

The chain employs TRBV3-1 (or the pseudogene TRBV3-2) and TRBJ2-5; the match to TRBD2 covers 12 bases. V shed 3 bases, J shed 7 bases, and the junction held 3 bases outside the gene matches. The CDR3 extends over 14 amino acids. Germline V lookup: CDR1 LGHDT, CDR2 YNNKEL (reference sequence). CDR3 coding DNA: TGTGCCAGCAGCCAGAGGACTAGCGGGGCGACCCAGTACTTC. It specifies CASSQRTSGATQYF.

The chain carries TRBV2 and TRBJ1-1; no definite D call. Germline lookup yields CDR1 SNHLY and CDR2 FYNNEI. V was cut by 2 bases and J by 1 base, with 14 bases left in between. The CDR3 is 16 residues long. CDR3 sequence (DNA): TGTGCCAGCAGTGAACGGTCCGGCACTCCGAACACTGAAGCTTTCTTT. The encoded protein is CASSERSGTPNTEAFF. The whole variable domain, filled in from reference TRBV2 and TRBJ1-1, reads EPEVTQTPSHQVTQMGQEVILRCVPISNHLYFYWYRQILGQKVEFLVSFYNNEISEKSEIFDDQFSVERPDGSNFTLKIRSTKLEDSAMYFCASSERSGTPNTEAFFGQGTRLTVV.

V usage is TRBV18 and J usage is TRBJ2-7, with unresolved D. Germline V lookup: CDR1 KGHSH, CDR2 LQKENI. The germline V and J ends were trimmed by 0 bases and 2 bases, with 5 bases remaining between them. The CDR3 has 13 residues. Here the CDR3 DNA reads TGTGCCAGCTCACCACCAGACACCTACGAGCAGTACGTC. Translation: CASSPPDTYEQYV.

V is TRBV7-3 and J is TRBJ1-1; TRBD1 matches at 8 bases. The J segment lost 4 bases and the V segment lost 6 bases, leaving 7 bases of the junction unmatched. Germline loops: CDR1 SGHTA, CDR2 FQGTGA. The CDR3 extends over 14 amino acids. In DNA form, the CDR3 reads TGTGCCAGCAGTCCCGCAGGGGGCCTCACTGAAGCTTTCTTT. Protein sequence: CASSPAGGLTEAFF.

This rearrangement joins TRBV10-3 to TRBJ2-7; either TRBD1 or TRBD2 may fit D (5 bases each). From germline, CDR1 is ENHRY and CDR2 SYGVKD. The CDR3 has 14 amino acids. V gave up 6 bases and J gave up 0 bases, with 12 bases separating them. CDR3 amino acids: CAIRGDQGSYEQYV. The CDR3 DNA reads TGTGCCATCAGAGGGGACCAAGGCTCCTACGAGCAGTACGTC.

The chain recombines TRBV7-3 with TRBJ2-3; unclear D gene. With 5 bases removed from V and 2 bases from J, the gap between germline ends came to 11 bases. The germline gives CDR1 SGHTA, CDR2 FQGTGA. The CDR3 extends over 14 amino acids. Here the CDR3 reads CASSPTLVTDTQYF. In DNA form, the CDR3 reads TGTGCCAGCAGCCCAACGTTGGTCACAGATACGCAGTATTTT.

V usage is TRBV6-4 and J usage is TRBJ2-1, with 12 bases identical to TRBD2. The CDR3 extends over 17 amino acids. Germline assignment: CDR1 MRHNA and CDR2 SNTAGT. V dropped 4 bases and J dropped 1; count of bases not matched to a gene: 5. CDR3 residues: CASSAASGGASYNEQFF. The CDR3 DNA reads TGTGCCAGCAGTGCCGCTAGCGGGGGGGCATCCTACAATGAGCAGTTCTTC.

The rearrangement joins TRBV10-3 to TRBJ2-5; the D is unclear. In germline, CDR1 is ENHRY, CDR2 SYGVKD. V lost 5 bases and J 2 bases, leaving 6 bases between the germline ends. The CDR3 is 12 residues long. CDR3 coding DNA: TGTGCCATCAGTCTAGAACAAGAGACCCAGTACTTC. This codes for CAISLEQETQYF.

This clone has a single count. This sequence joins TRBV29-1 and TRBJ1-2; D is ambiguous. The germline V gene has CDR1 SQVTM and CDR2 ANQGSEA. The V gene lost 5 bases and the J gene lost 5 bases, with 12 bases spanning the gap. There are 12 residues in the CDR3. CDR3: CSVPIGPYGYTF. As DNA, the CDR3 is TGCAGCGTTCCCATCGGACCGTATGGCTACACCTTC.